The 10 T cell receptor beta chains in this list originate from one sample, sequenced in a study of T-cell reconstitution after alpha-beta-depleted transplantation in children (dated by TCRdb to the mid-2010s). Library prep was done by PCR. TCRdb shows the sequencer as Illumina HiSeq 2500. Molecular barcoding was employed in the preparation of TCR libraries, with unique molecular identifiers being used to normalize TCRbeta repertoire quantification. In-frame beta chains were kept once TCRdb had trimmed the public reads at Q25 with fastp and called clones with MiXCR. Every entry covers one CDR3 protein and lists the most common genes and DNA from its rows. The sample table holds a few hundred thousand distinct CDR3 sequences, of which over 20% were seen once. The leading ten clones occupy approximately 33% of the sample. This specimen's treatment or condition label, per the study, means: allogeneic hematopoietic cell transplantation with graft depleted of TCRalphabeta T cells and CD19 B cells.

This specimen was PBMCs, taken before TCRalphabeta/CD19-depleted stem cell transplant. The origin of the receptors is a boy under two years old with Wiskott-Aldrich syndrome, due to receive a stem cell transplant.

This clonotype turned up a few times. V usage is TRBV24-1 and J usage is TRBJ2-5, with D perhaps matching TRBD1 or TRBD2 (5 bases each). Germline-derived CDR1 and CDR2 are KGHDR and SFDVKD. This CDR3 is 14 amino acids long. V lost 3 bases to trimming and J lost 5 bases, with 12 bases between them. CDR3 protein: CATSDPLWGETQYF. CDR3 nucleotides: TGTGCCACCAGTGATCCCCTTTGGGGGGAGACCCAGTACTTC.

The gene calls are TRBV7-6 and TRBJ2-7, with D perhaps matching TRBD2 (7 bases). This CDR3 has 16 residues. Between the trimmed V and J ends, which lost 5 bases and 0 bases, there was a span of 17 bases. Germline CDR1 and CDR2: SGHVS and FNYEAQ. The CDR3 sequence is CASSPRVGGGSYEQYF. The CDR3 region has the DNA TGTGCCAGCAGCCCTCGGGTGGGAGGGGGCTCCTACGAGCAGTACTTC.

This chain links TRBV24-1 with TRBJ2-5, with 8 nucleotides matching TRBD1. Germline V gene sequence: CDR1 KGHDR, CDR2 SFDVKD. Trimming took 4 bases from V and 5 from J; bases not matched to a gene: 11. This CDR3 contains 16 residues. This CDR3 reads CATSEAAQGAGETQYF. CDR3 coding DNA: TGTGCCACCAGTGAGGCCGCCCAGGGGGCCGGTGAGACCCAGTACTTC.

This chain connects TRBV29-1 to TRBJ2-7, with D unclear. CDR1 is SQVTM and CDR2 is ANQGSEA in the germline V gene. Trimming shortened V by 4 bases and J by 2 bases, and 12 bases separated the two germline ends. This CDR3 region has 13 residues. The CDR3 region has the DNA TGCAGCGTTGTTCTAGTCCTAACCTACGAGCAGTACTTC. Its protein product is CSVVLVLTYEQYF.

This clonotype was picked up a small number of times. This chain joins TRBV28 and TRBJ2-5; possibly TRBD2 for D (6 bases). V was cut by 2 bases and J by 5 bases, with 12 bases left in between. Germline assignment: CDR1 MDHEN and CDR2 SYDVKM. CDR3 length: 14 amino acids. For the CDR3, the DNA is TGTGCCAGCAGTTTAGTGGCGGGATCGGAGACCCAGTACTTC. Protein: CASSLVAGSETQYF. Filled out from reference TRBV28 and TRBJ2-5, the complete variable domain reads DVKVTQSSRYLVKRTGEKVFLECVQDMDHENMFWYRQDPGLGLRLIYFSYDVKMKEKGDIPEGYSVSREKKERFSLILESASTNQTSMYLCASSLVAGSETQYFGPGTRLLVL.

V gene TRBV5-1 combines with J gene TRBJ1-5; no reliable D call. Germline assignment: CDR1 SGHRS and CDR2 YFSETQ. V lost 4 bases, J lost 6 bases, and 11 bases lay in between. The CDR3 totals 13 residues. Written as DNA, the CDR3 is TGCGCCAGCAGCCCGGAAGGTTCTCAGCCCCAGCATTTT. Its translation: CASSPEGSQPQHF.

In its sample, this clonotype was seen once. This chain connects TRBV5-1 to TRBJ2-2; D is possibly TRBD1 (5 bases). This CDR3 has 15 residues. The V and J ends lost 4 bases and 1 base respectively, with 11 bases between them. Germline V gene lookup returns CDR1 SGHRS and CDR2 YFSETQ. The DNA for the CDR3 is TGCGCCAGCAGCCTAGGACACGTGAACACCGGGGAGCTGTTTTTT. It encodes CASSLGHVNTGELFF.

V and J are TRBV5-1 and TRBJ1-1; weak D call: TRBD1 (5 bases). This CDR3 is built from 15 residues. Germline values: CDR1 SGHRS, CDR2 YFSETQ. V was clipped by 0 bases and J by 5 bases, with 14 bases between them. The DNA for the CDR3 is TGCGCCAGCAGCTTGGGACCGGGTAGGGGTACTGAAGCTTTCTTT. Translated: CASSLGPGRGTEAFF.

CDR3 sequence (DNA): TGTGCCAGTAGTATAGCGACTAGCGGGAGTTTCCGGAATGAGCAGTTCTTC. It is translated as CASSIATSGSFRNEQFF. V gene TRBV19 combines with J gene TRBJ2-1, with 12 bases aligning to TRBD2. The CDR3 consists of 17 residues. Germline values: CDR1 LNHDA, CDR2 SQIVND (reference sequence). The J segment lost 7 bases and the V segment lost 1 base, leaving 8 bases of the junction unmatched. The whole variable domain, remainder taken from reference TRBV19 and TRBJ2-1, is DGGITQSPKYLFRKEGQNVTLSCEQNLNHDAMYWYRQDPGQGLRLIYYSQIVNDFQKGDIAEGYSVSREKKESFPLTVTSAQKNPTAFYLCASSIATSGSFRNEQFFGPGTRLTVL.

Written as DNA, the CDR3 is TGTGCCAGCAGCCGCCAACAGGGGGCCTTAGAGACCCAGTACTTC. This codes for CASSRQQGALETQYF. The rearrangement joins TRBV7-3 to TRBJ2-5; 9 nucleotides match TRBD1. CDR3 size: 15 residues. Germline CDR1 reads SGHTA; CDR2 reads FQGTGA. Trimming took 5 bases from V and 4 from J; bases not matched to a gene: 8.